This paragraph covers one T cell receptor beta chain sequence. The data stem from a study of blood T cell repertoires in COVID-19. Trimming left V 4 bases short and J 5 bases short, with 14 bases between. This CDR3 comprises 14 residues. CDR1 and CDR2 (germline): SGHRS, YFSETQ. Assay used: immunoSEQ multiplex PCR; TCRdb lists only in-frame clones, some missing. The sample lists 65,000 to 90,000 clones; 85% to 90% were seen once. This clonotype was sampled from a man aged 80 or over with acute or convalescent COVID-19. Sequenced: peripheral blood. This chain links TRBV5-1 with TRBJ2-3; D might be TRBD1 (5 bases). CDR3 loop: CASSPQDSGDTQYF. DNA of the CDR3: TGCGCCAGCAGCCCACAGGATTCCGGAGATACGCAGTATTTT.